This T cell receptor (beta chain) stems from a study of shared clonotypes between healthy human individuals. Study-wide results and caveats: Clonotypes shared by all four donors outscored non-shared clonotypes in generation probability.

CD45RO-negative cells were positively selected for CCR7, leaving out terminally differentiated effector memory CD45RA+ cells. Germline V lookup: CDR1 SGHTA, CDR2 FQGNSA. The CDR3 length is 15 residues. Deletions cut 2 bases from V and 8 bases from J, with 15 bases between. Assay used: immunoSEQ multiplex PCR; TCRdb lists only in-frame clones, some missing. This table holds 550,000 to 750,000 clones, nearly 97% found once. About this clone itself: What it binds is not known.

This sequence was found in a woman in her 30s in good health. This chain connects TRBV7-2 to TRBJ1-4, with D perhaps TRBD1 (5 bases). Sample: naive CD8+ T cells sorted from blood. CDR3 sequence: CASSLNGLEGEKLFF. The CDR3 region has the DNA TGTGCCAGCAGCTTAAACGGATTGGAGGGGGAAAAACTGTTTTTT. The full variable domain, with the rest looked up from reference TRBV7-2 and TRBJ1-4, is GAGVSQSPSNKVTEKGKDVELRCDPISGHTALYWYRQSLGQGLEFLIYFQGNSAPDKSGLPSDRFSAERTGGSVSTLTIQRTQQEDSAVYLCASSLNGLEGEKLFFGSGTQLSVL.